This TCR beta chain is drawn from a study of blood T cell repertoires in COVID-19. Study at large: Sites in the United States, Italy and Spain provided acute and convalescent COVID-19 samples. The analysed material was cDNA or gDNA that came from T cells, B-cell-depleted T cells, or PBMCs.

In the original analysis: Quantification of nucleated cells was approximated via reference gene primer amplification. Some clones are missing from TCRdb's copy, which holds only in-frame ones; the method was immunoSEQ multiplex PCR. V and J calls and clone size are given by that table; D and trimming were obtained from the DNA. Of 60,000 to 70,000 clones in the sample, about four fifths are singletons; the top ten hold 8.8%. Germline V gene lookup returns CDR1 LGHNT and CDR2 FRNRAP. Trimming removed 0 bases from V and 3 bases from J; junction bases left unmatched: 5. This CDR3 is 15 amino acids long.

The sequence came from a man in his fifties or sixties with active COVID-19. The chain uses TRBV12-5 and TRBJ2-7; 7 bases map to TRBD1. The sequenced sample consisted of peripheral blood. The CDR3 DNA reads TGTGCTAGTGGTTTGGTAGTGGGACAGCACTACGAGCAGTACTTC. It translates to CASGLVVGQHYEQYF.